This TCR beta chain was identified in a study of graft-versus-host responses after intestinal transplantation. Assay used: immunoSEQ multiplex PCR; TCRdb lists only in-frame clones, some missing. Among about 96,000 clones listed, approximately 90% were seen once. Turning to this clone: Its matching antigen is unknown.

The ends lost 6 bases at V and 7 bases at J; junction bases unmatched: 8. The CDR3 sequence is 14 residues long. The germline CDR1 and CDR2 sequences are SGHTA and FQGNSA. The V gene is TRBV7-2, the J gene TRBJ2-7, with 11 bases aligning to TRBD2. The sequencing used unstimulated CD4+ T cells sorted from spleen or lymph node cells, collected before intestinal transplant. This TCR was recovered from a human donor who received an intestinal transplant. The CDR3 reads CASRNSGGALEQYF. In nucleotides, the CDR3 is TGTGCCAGCAGAAATAGCGGGGGGGCCCTTGAGCAGTACTTC. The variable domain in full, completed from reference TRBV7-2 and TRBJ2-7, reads GAGVSQSPSNKVTEKGKDVELRCDPISGHTALYWYRQSLGQGLEFLIYFQGNSAPDKSGLPSDRFSAERTGGSVSTLTIQRTQQEDSAVYLCASRNSGGALEQYFGPGTRLTVT.